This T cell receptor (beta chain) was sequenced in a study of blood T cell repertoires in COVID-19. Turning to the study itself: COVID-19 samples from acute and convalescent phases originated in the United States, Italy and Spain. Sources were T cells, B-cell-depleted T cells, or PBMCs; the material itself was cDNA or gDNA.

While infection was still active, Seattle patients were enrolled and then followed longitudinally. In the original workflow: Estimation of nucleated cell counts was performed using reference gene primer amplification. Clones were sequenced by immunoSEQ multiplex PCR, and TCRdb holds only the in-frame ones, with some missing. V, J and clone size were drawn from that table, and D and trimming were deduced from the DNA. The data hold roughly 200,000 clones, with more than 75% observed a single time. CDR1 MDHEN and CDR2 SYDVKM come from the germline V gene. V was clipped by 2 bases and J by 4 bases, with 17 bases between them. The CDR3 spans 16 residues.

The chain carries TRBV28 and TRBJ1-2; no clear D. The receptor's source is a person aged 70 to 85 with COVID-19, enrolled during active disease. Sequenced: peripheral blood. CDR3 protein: CASSLLRPPPTYGYTF. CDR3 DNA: TGTGCCAGCAGTTTACTGCGGCCACCCCCCACCTATGGCTACACCTTC.